Shown below are 16 T cell receptor beta chains from a single sample sequenced in a study of shared clonotypes between healthy human individuals. Data came from immunoSEQ multiplex PCR; TCRdb stores just in-frame clones and leaves some out. In the table there are more than 900,000 clones, 78% of which are singletons. The sequenced sample consisted of memory CD4+ T cells from PBMCs. Described subset: CD45RA-negative fraction. These receptors were taken from a man between 18 and 29 years old in good health. Some clones in this sample may be carry-over from other donors' samples.

This clone was seen ten or more times. The rearrangement links TRBV6-5 to TRBJ2-7, with TRBD1 identical over 7 bases. Germline V gene sequence: CDR1 MNHEY, CDR2 SVGAGI. With V trimmed by 7 bases and J by 4 bases, 10 bases remained unmatched. This CDR3 region has 14 residues. CDR3 residues: CASTKGTRGYEQYF. For the CDR3, the DNA is TGTGCCAGCACCAAAGGGACCAGGGGGTACGAGCAGTACTTC.

The rearrangement uses TRBV4-1 and TRBJ1-2, with D possibly being TRBD1 (6 bases). The CDR3 loop spans 15 amino acids. Trimming removed 4 bases from V and 2 bases from J, with 14 bases in between. Per the germline V gene, CDR1 is MGHRA and CDR2 is YSYEKL. CDR3 nucleotides: TGCGCCAGCAGCCGGTCACAGGGAGGCAACTATGGCTACACCTTC. This sequence encodes CASSRSQGGNYGYTF.

The chain combines TRBV4-2 with TRBJ2-5; the D is unclear. V was shortened by 0 bases and J by 4 bases, with 6 bases between the two germline ends. Germline V gene sequence: CDR1 LGHNA, CDR2 YNFKEQ. The CDR3 loop spans 13 amino acids. The CDR3 is CASSQEPGETQYF. The CDR3 DNA reads TGTGCCAGCAGCCAAGAACCGGGAGAGACCCAGTACTTC.

The genes are TRBV30 and TRBJ2-5, with a weak D call TRBD2 (5 bases). Germline values: CDR1 GTSNPN, CDR2 SVGIG (reference sequence). With 5 bases removed from V and 7 bases from J, the gap between germline ends came to 11 bases. The CDR3 is made up of 11 amino acids. The CDR3 is CAWATRGTQYF. The DNA for the CDR3 is TGTGCCTGGGCGACCCGGGGGACCCAGTACTTC.

This chain joins TRBV2 and TRBJ2-5, with TRBD1 matching over 7 bases. J was trimmed by 5 bases and V by 3 bases; bases with no gene match: 15. The CDR3 is made up of 17 amino acids. CDR1 is SNHLY and CDR2 is FYNNEI in the germline V gene. CDR3 loop: CASSDLRGDRVWETQYF. The DNA of the CDR3 is TGTGCCAGCAGTGATTTAAGGGGTGACAGGGTGTGGGAGACCCAGTACTTC. The full variable domain, with the rest looked up from reference TRBV2 and TRBJ2-5, is EPEVTQTPSHQVTQMGQEVILRCVPISNHLYFYWYRQILGQKVEFLVSFYNNEISEKSEIFDDQFSVERPDGSNFTLKIRSTKLEDSAMYFCASSDLRGDRVWETQYFGPGTRLLVL.

The chain recombines TRBV28 with TRBJ2-7, with D perhaps matching TRBD1 (5 bases). The CDR3 runs to 16 residues. The germline gives CDR1 MDHEN, CDR2 SYDVKM. V was cut by 3 bases and J by 3 bases, with 18 bases left in between. The CDR3 reads CASSFLKDTLLYEQYF. The CDR3 coding sequence is TGTGCCAGCAGTTTTCTAAAGGACACCCTGCTCTACGAGCAGTACTTC.

The rearrangement joins TRBV25-1 to TRBJ1-4; D might be TRBD1 (5 bases). The CDR3 sequence is 15 residues long. Trimming cost V 4 bases and J 8 bases, with 17 bases left between them. The germline V gene encodes CDR1 MGHDK and CDR2 SYGVNS. The CDR3 is CASSVVRGLEEKLFF. The CDR3 DNA follows: TGTGCCAGCAGTGTGGTCCGGGGCCTTGAAGAAAAACTGTTTTTT.

The chain couples TRBV28 to TRBJ2-2, with 9 bases aligning to TRBD1. CDR3 length: 14 residues. Germline V CDR1 and CDR2: MDHEN, SYDVKM. V lost 4 bases, J lost 9 bases, and 6 bases stayed unmatched. CDR3 in amino acids: CASSSWTGERELFF. The CDR3 DNA follows: TGTGCCAGCAGTTCTTGGACAGGGGAAAGGGAGCTGTTTTTT.

V usage is TRBV4-1 and J usage is TRBJ2-3, with TRBD1 matching over 9 bases. Germline CDR1 reads MGHRA; CDR2 reads YSYEKL. The CDR3 covers 18 residues. After removal of 4 bases from V and 0 bases from J, the junction contained 11 bases not matched to a gene. CDR3 DNA sequence: TGCGCCAGCAGCCTCAGAGCTACCGGGACAGGGAGCACAGATACGCAGTATTTT. Its translation is CASSLRATGTGSTDTQYF.

This clone was recorded a few times. V and J are TRBV5-6 and TRBJ1-1; no clear D. Trimming left V 3 bases short and J 5 bases short, with 8 bases between. The CDR3 runs to 12 residues. Germline CDR1 is SGHDT and CDR2 is YYEEEE. In DNA form, the CDR3 reads TGTGCCAGCAGCTCCGGGTTTACTGAAGCTTTCTTT. This codes for CASSSGFTEAFF. Complete variable domain (other parts from reference TRBV5-6 and TRBJ1-1): DAGVTQSPTHLIKTRGQQVTLRCSPKSGHDTVSWYQQALGQGPQFIFQYYEEEERQRGNFPDRFSGHQFPNYSSELNVNALLLGDSALYLCASSSGFTEAFFGQGTRLTVV.

The CDR3 sequence is CASRWGTGDYSYEQYF. The DNA for the CDR3 is TGCGCCAGCAGATGGGGGACAGGGGATTACTCCTACGAGCAGTACTTC. The chain uses TRBV5-1 and TRBJ2-7; 10 bases match TRBD1. Trimming at V came to 5 bases and at J to 0 bases, leaving 8 bases not matched to a gene. This CDR3 has 16 residues. Germline CDR1 SGHRS, CDR2 YFSETQ. Filled out from reference TRBV5-1 and TRBJ2-7, the complete variable domain reads KAGVTQTPRYLIKTRGQQVTLSCSPISGHRSVSWYQQTPGQGLQFLFEYFSETQRNKGNFPGRFSGRQFSNSRSEMNVSTLELGDSALYLCASRWGTGDYSYEQYFGPGTRLTVT.

V usage is TRBV7-9 and J usage is TRBJ2-3; weak D call: TRBD1 (6 bases). Trimming stripped 5 bases from V and 0 bases from J, with 18 bases between. This CDR3 is 17 amino acids long. Germline V gene data show CDR1 as SEHNR and CDR2 as FQNEAQ (reference sequence). The CDR3 sequence: CASSRGSGQISTDTQYF. The CDR3 bases are TGTGCCAGCAGCCGAGGCTCCGGACAGATAAGCACAGATACGCAGTATTTT.

This clone was counted ten times or more. This rearrangement joins TRBV29-1 to TRBJ2-1; D assignment may be TRBD1 or TRBD2 (5 bases each). The CDR3 totals 17 residues. Per the germline V gene, CDR1 is SQVTM and CDR2 is ANQGSEA. With 5 bases removed from V and 0 bases from J, the gap between germline ends came to 20 bases. CDR3 protein: CSVPMGRALSSYNEQFF. CDR3 nucleotide sequence: TGCAGCGTTCCCATGGGGCGGGCCCTTAGCTCCTACAATGAGCAGTTCTTC.

This clone was seen a few times. CDR3 DNA: TGTGCCAGCAGCCAAGCTAAAGGACAGGGCTACAGCGAGCAGTACTTC. It encodes CASSQAKGQGYSEQYF. The V call is TRBV4-2, the J call TRBJ2-7, with 8 nucleotides matching TRBD1. With 1 base clipped from V and 6 bases from J, the junction kept 11 bases outside the gene matches. The germline gives CDR1 LGHNA, CDR2 YNFKEQ. CDR3 length: 16 amino acids.

The chain joins TRBV6-5 to TRBJ2-1; 9 bases line up with TRBD2. V lost 4 bases and J lost 8; bases outside the gene matches: 12. The germline V gene has CDR1 MNHEY and CDR2 SVGAGI. The CDR3 is 16 amino acids. CDR3 amino acids: CASSSRRGGRGHEQFF. The CDR3 nucleotides are TGTGCCAGCAGTTCCCGCAGGGGCGGGAGGGGCCATGAGCAGTTCTTC.

Note on this clone: A far larger clone is off by one base, so a read error is likely. The rearrangement links TRBV6-1 to TRBJ1-2; TRBD1 agrees at 7 bases. CDR1 is MNHNS, CDR2 SASEGT, per germline. The ends lost 6 bases at V and 8 bases at J; junction bases unmatched: 9. The CDR3 is made up of 13 amino acids. CDR3 protein: CASRRRQGRGYTF. The DNA for the CDR3 is TGTGCCAGCAGGCGTAGACAGGGTCGAGGCTACACCTTC.